Presented here are 2 T cell receptor beta chains from one specimen sequenced in a study of shared clonotypes between healthy human individuals (dated by TCRdb to the early 2020s). The library was made by the immunoSEQ multiplex PCR assay. TCRdb carries this immuneACCESS record with in-frame sequences only. Its versions omit some clonotypes, under half of them owing to an unresolved V gene in the studies checked, with the rest unexplained. The table for this sample lists 2 million to 3 million clones; under 95% of them were counted only once. The ten largest account for about 0.34% of the sample. Material for sequencing was naive CD4+ T cells from PBMCs. The sample's cell subset or site label is to be understood as: CD45RA+ positively selected. Receptors were obtained from a man younger than 35 in good health. Some clones in this sample may be carry-over from other donors' samples.

Concerning this clone: The same CDR3 arises from other DNA sequences in this sample as well. This chain uses TRBV7-9 with TRBJ2-1, with 8 bases matching TRBD2. Trimming removed 3 bases from V and 6 bases from J; junction bases left unmatched: 7. The CDR3 is 15 amino acids. CDR1 is SEHNR, CDR2 FQNEAQ, per germline (reference sequence). The CDR3 nucleotides are TGTGCCAGCAGCTTTGCGGGAGGACGGGGCAATGAGCAGTTCTTC. Its protein is CASSFAGGRGNEQFF. Based on the CDR3 plus reference TRBV7-9 and TRBJ2-1, the full variable domain is DTGVSQNPRHKITKRGQNVTFRCDPISEHNRLYWYRQTLGQGPEFLTYFQNEAQLEKSRLLSDRFSAERPKGSFSTLEIQRTEQGDSAMYLCASSFAGGRGNEQFFGPGTRLTVL.

This sequence joins TRBV5-6 and TRBJ2-5; the match to TRBD1 covers 8 bases. V trimming: 0 bases; J trimming: 7 bases; junction bases outside the gene matches: 11. The length of the CDR3 is 16 residues. Germline-derived CDR1 and CDR2 are SGHDT and YYEEEE. The CDR3 here is CASSLGYGQGIGTQYF. CDR3 nucleotide sequence: TGTGCCAGCAGCTTGGGTTACGGACAGGGAATTGGGACCCAGTACTTC.